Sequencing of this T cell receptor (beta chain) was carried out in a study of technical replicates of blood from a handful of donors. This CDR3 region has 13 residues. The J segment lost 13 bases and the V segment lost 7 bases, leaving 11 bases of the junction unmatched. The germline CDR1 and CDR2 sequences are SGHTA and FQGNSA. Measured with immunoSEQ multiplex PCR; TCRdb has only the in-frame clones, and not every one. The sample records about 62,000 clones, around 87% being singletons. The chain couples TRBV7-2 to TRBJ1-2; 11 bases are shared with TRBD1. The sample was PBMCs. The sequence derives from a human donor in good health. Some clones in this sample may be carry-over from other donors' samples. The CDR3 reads CASNSFLGTGGTF. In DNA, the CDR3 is TGTGCCAGCAACTCCTTCTTAGGGACAGGGGGCACCTTC.